Below are 5 T cell receptor beta chains sequenced from a single sample in a study of blood T cell repertoires in COVID-19. TCRdb's copy holds only in-frame clones and misses some; the assay was immunoSEQ multiplex PCR. The table has approximately 100,000 clones, around 85% seen once. Sequencing was carried out using peripheral blood. Receptor source: a woman in her sixties or seventies with active or convalescent COVID-19.

The chain employs TRBV27 and TRBJ1-5; TRBD1 agrees at 9 bases. V dropped 3 bases and J dropped 5; count of bases not matched to a gene: 2. CDR1 is MNHEY, CDR2 SMNVEV, per germline (reference sequence). CDR3 size: 14 residues. The chain's CDR3 is CASSLDRGDQPQHF. The CDR3 region has the DNA TGTGCCAGCAGTTTGGACAGGGGTGATCAGCCCCAGCATTTT.

The chain carries TRBV7-9 and TRBJ1-5; a weak D match, TRBD1 (6 bases). Germline values: CDR1 SEHNR, CDR2 FQNEAQ (reference sequence). This CDR3 region has 15 residues. The germline V and J ends were trimmed by 1 base and 4 bases, with 11 bases remaining between them. The CDR3 spells CASSLGQGNNQPQHF. The CDR3 region has the DNA TGTGCCAGCAGCTTAGGGCAGGGGAATAATCAGCCCCAGCATTTT.

This chain joins TRBV2 and TRBJ1-3, with D possibly matching TRBD1 (5 bases). V shed 6 bases and J shed 0 bases, with 15 bases lying between them. The germline gives CDR1 SNHLY, CDR2 FYNNEI. CDR3 size: 16 residues. CDR3 in DNA: TGTGCCAGCAGCCCGGCGGGGGACCGCTCTGGAAACACCATATATTTT. This codes for CASSPAGDRSGNTIYF.

The chain joins TRBV9 to TRBJ1-1, with 7 nucleotides matching TRBD1. V dropped 4 bases and J dropped 3; count of bases not matched to a gene: 6. Looked up from germline, CDR1 is SGDLS and CDR2 is YYNGEE. The CDR3 sequence is 14 residues long. The CDR3 region is CASSTGQDYTEAFF. In nucleotides, the CDR3 is TGTGCCAGCAGCACAGGACAGGATTACACTGAAGCTTTCTTT.

The rearrangement uses TRBV19 and TRBJ1-2, with a possible D match to TRBD1 (5 bases). The CDR3 is 14 amino acids. V lost 5 bases and J lost 3, with 13 bases in between. Germline V gene sequence: CDR1 LNHDA, CDR2 SQIVND (reference sequence). CDR3 DNA sequence: TGTGCCAGTAGTTCGCCCGGGGGTTACTATGGCTACACCTTC. Translation gives CASSSPGGYYGYTF.